Each of the 5 T cell receptor beta chains below was sequenced from the same sample in a study of blood T cell repertoires in COVID-19. Sequenced by immunoSEQ multiplex PCR; TCRdb stores in-frame clones only, minus some. The sample shows 150,000 to 200,000 clones, roughly 84% of them seen only once. Sequencing input: peripheral blood. The receptors stem from a person aged 65 to 85 with COVID-19, enrolled during active disease.

The chain couples TRBV7-2 to TRBJ2-6; perhaps TRBD2 as D (6 bases). This CDR3 contains 17 residues. Per the germline V gene, CDR1 is SGHTA and CDR2 is FQGNSA. V was clipped by 5 bases and J by 0 bases, with 14 bases between them. The CDR3 loop reads CASSLISGLSGANVLTF. For the CDR3, the DNA is TGTGCCAGCAGCCTAATTAGCGGCCTCTCTGGGGCCAACGTCCTGACTTTC. Full variable domain (missing parts from reference TRBV7-2 and TRBJ2-6): GAGVSQSPSNKVTEKGKDVELRCDPISGHTALYWYRQSLGQGLEFLIYFQGNSAPDKSGLPSDRFSAERTGGSVSTLTIQRTQQEDSAVYLCASSLISGLSGANVLTFGAGSRLTVL.

The chain has TRBV9 and TRBJ2-2; the match to TRBD2 covers 8 bases. Germline CDR1 reads SGDLS; CDR2 reads YYNGEE. This CDR3 region has 16 residues. V lost 3 bases, J lost 4 bases, and 8 bases stayed unmatched. CDR3 in amino acids: CASSALGGGLTGELFF. CDR3 nucleotide sequence: TGTGCCAGCAGCGCGCTTGGCGGGGGGCTCACCGGGGAGCTGTTTTTT.

The chain joins TRBV6-2 or TRBV6-3 to TRBJ2-1; maybe TRBD1 (6 bases). The CDR3 totals 15 residues. Trimming pared 2 bases from V and 3 bases from J, leaving 11 bases between. CDR1 and CDR2 from the germline V gene are MNHEY and SVGEGT. The CDR3: CASSYGQFDYNEQFF. CDR3 DNA: TGTGCCAGCAGTTACGGACAGTTTGACTACAATGAGCAGTTCTTC.

The genes are TRBV4-3 and TRBJ2-3; 12 bases are a match to TRBD2. V shed 1 base, J shed 12 bases, and the junction held 2 bases outside the gene matches. The CDR3 runs to 13 residues. From germline, CDR1 is LGHNA and CDR2 YSLEER. DNA for the CDR3: TGCGCCAGCAGCCAAGGACTAGCGGGAGATCAGTATTTT. Translated: CASSQGLAGDQYF.

The rearrangement joins TRBV6-5 to TRBJ2-3; TRBD1 might be the D (6 bases). Germline V gene lookup returns CDR1 MNHEY and CDR2 SVGAGI. V was clipped by 5 bases and J by 0 bases, with 12 bases between them. The CDR3 has 15 amino acids. The DNA for the CDR3 is TGTGCCAGCAGTCGCGGACAGCTTAGCACAGATACGCAGTATTTT. Its translation: CASSRGQLSTDTQYF.